This record concerns one TCR beta chain sequence. The antigen remains undetermined. This sample stems from a study of CD8+ T cells in alopecia areata. Overall study findings and caveats: Although TCR sharing was seen in mice, sharing across patients was less clear, possibly for HLA-related reasons. Elevated clonality characterized lesional scalp relative to normal scalp, particularly in alopecia totalis/universalis.

Extracted from the samples, RNA was reverse transcribed into cDNA to serve as the sequencing template. Sequencing used immunoSEQ multiplex PCR; TCRdb keeps in-frame clones, though not all of them. Of 110,000 or so clones in the sample, roughly 69% were seen once. The CDR3 extends over 14 amino acids. The J segment lost 11 bases and the V segment lost 2 bases, leaving 9 bases of the junction unmatched. The V gene's germline CDR1 is SGHTA and CDR2 FQGNSA. This TCR derives from a human donor in good health. The rearrangement links TRBV7-2 to TRBJ2-7, with TRBD1 matching 10 bases. Sequences were obtained from CD4+ T cells sorted from blood. The CDR3 DNA follows: TGTGCCAGCAGCTTACTGACAGGGGGCGCGATAAAGTACTTC. It is translated as CASSLLTGGAIKYF.